This T cell receptor (beta chain) derives from a study of Epstein–Barr virus B cells in breast cancer (dated by TCRdb to about 2021). Notes on the research overall: Control T cells were expanded by rapid expansion method with irradiated PBMC feeders, soluble OKT3 and IL-2 about 200 U/ml, collected about 10-12 days after stimulation. The study was a single-patient case report on whether tumor-infiltrating EBV+ B cells shape the T-cell receptor repertoire in triple-negative breast cancer.

In the germline V gene, CDR1 corresponds to SGDLS and CDR2 to YYNGEE. Spanning cysteine to phenylalanine, the CDR3 consists of 14 amino acids. The DNA shown is the 42-base CDR3, in frame from base 1. V is pared back by 3 bases and J by 11 bases, with 19 bases lying between the germline termini. The library was made by 5' RACE. The SMARTer Human TCR a/b Profiling Kit was used to construct TCR libraries from RNA, capturing the full V(D)J regions of both the alpha and beta chains. After amplification, libraries were cleaned up with AMPure XP beads and then validated using the DNA 1000 Kit on an Agilent 2100 Bioanalyzer. The libraries were sequenced on an Illumina MiSeq using the 600-cycle v3 reagent kit, and 2 x 300 bp paired-end reads were generated. In the paper's pipeline: Reads were processed with MiXCR and VDJTools; non-productive clonotypes were removed and clonotypes were collapsed by CDR3 amino acid sequence before frequencies were recalculated. CDR3 sequences were compared with the McPAS-TCR database with a Levenshtein distance of 1 allowed, and UpSet plots were created in R using UpSetR. Through fastp at Q25 and MiXCR, TCRdb rebuilt clones from the public reads, retaining in-frame beta chains. Every distinct CDR3 protein forms one entry, paired with its most common genes and DNA. These V and J calls derive from TCRdb rather than the authors' analysis. For this sample the table gives about 670 distinct CDR3 sequences, of which roughly two fifths were detected only once. The leading ten clones occupy 96% of the sample.

Overall study results and their limits: All data came from one patient, described as a first proof of concept, and this single-patient design limits how far the findings can be generalized.

RNA was extracted from around 1e5 to 1e6 cultured T cells using RNeasy Micro or Mini kits with on-column DNase digestion included, and the extracted RNA was checked on an Agilent 2100 Bioanalyzer. In regard to this clonotype: This clone's antigen is unknown. No clone much larger than this one lies a single base away; base qualities are absent.

The rearranged segments are TRBV9 and TRBJ2-3; a weak D assignment points to TRBD2 (5 bases agree). The sequenced sample was tumor-infiltrating lymphocytes expanded in culture. The sequence came from a woman in her thirties or forties with triple-negative breast cancer. The DNA reads as follows: TGTGCCAGCAGCGGGATTAGCGCCGCTTCAGAGCAGTATTTT. Its product reads: CASSGISAASEQYF.